This entry concerns a single T cell receptor beta chain. Antigen unknown. This specimen belongs to a study of OX40 agonist ivuxolimab in advanced cancers. Study-wide background: At doses from 0.01 to 10 mg/kg, patients were given intravenous ivuxolimab every 2 weeks. Partial responses were seen in three patients, one with hepatocellular carcinoma and two with cutaneous melanoma. Study-wide results and limits: Blood T cells, both CD4+ and CD8+, expanded clonally by week 6 at 0.1 to 3.0 mg/kg. CD8+ T cells (on average) carried more expanded clones than CD4+ T cells.

Some clones are missing from TCRdb's copy, which holds only in-frame ones; the method was immunoSEQ multiplex PCR. Among tens of thousands of clones listed, roughly nine tenths were seen once. CDR3 length: 15 amino acids. J gave up 5 bases and V 2 bases, and 6 bases lay outside the gene matches. CDR1 and CDR2 from the germline V gene are MNHNY and SVGAGI (reference sequence). Sequencing used CD4+ or CD8+ T cells sorted from blood, obtained in a trial of the OX40 agonist ivuxolimab. The TCR comes from an adult with an advanced solid tumor such as melanoma, head and neck, liver or kidney cancer. The chain joins TRBV6-6 to TRBJ2-3, with 8 bases identical to TRBD2. The CDR3 DNA is TGTGCCAGCAGTTACCGGGGGGGCAACATAGATACGCAGTATTTT. Amino acids: CASSYRGGNIDTQYF.